The next 29 T cell receptor beta chains were all read from a single sample in a study of T cell changes during pregnancy in multiple sclerosis (dated by TCRdb to about 2019). Library preparation employed the immunoSEQ multiplex PCR assay. What TCRdb holds here is the immuneACCESS table cut down to in-frame rearrangements. Part of the clones is not present; checked against another copy, under half of the missing clones reflect an unresolved V gene, and the others are unexplained. The sample profile shows tens of thousands of clones; about 94% of them were found once. The leading ten clones occupy 0.36% of the sample. Sequences were derived from CD4+ T cells from peripheral blood mononuclear cells, sampled before pregnancy. These receptors were collected from a female donor with multiple sclerosis, enrolled in a pregnancy study.

Only one count was recorded for this clone. CDR3 region: CASSVRPGLAGLTDTQYF. The CDR3 DNA follows: TGTGCCAGCAGCGTTCGACCCGGACTAGCGGGACTCACAGATACGCAGTATTTT. The chain uses TRBV9 and TRBJ2-3, with 12 bases lining up with TRBD2. CDR3 length equals 18 residues. The germline gives CDR1 SGDLS, CDR2 YYNGEE. The ends lost 2 bases at V and 2 bases at J; junction bases unmatched: 9.

The chain joins TRBV5-4 to TRBJ2-5, with D possibly being TRBD1 (6 bases). The CDR3 length is 13 residues. The germline V gene has CDR1 SGHNT and CDR2 YYREEE (reference sequence). Trimming removed 4 bases at V and 2 bases at J, with 9 bases between. The CDR3 coding sequence is TGTGCCAGCAGCGCAGGACAGCAAGAGACCCAGTACTTC. Translation: CASSAGQQETQYF.

V is TRBV4-3 and J is TRBJ2-7; TRBD2 matches 8 bases. There are 15 residues in the CDR3. Trimming took 0 bases from V and 2 from J; bases not matched to a gene: 3. The germline CDR1 and CDR2 sequences are LGHNA and YSLEER. CDR3 nucleotides: TGCGCCAGCAGCCAAGATGCGGGAGGCCCCTACGAGCAGTACTTC. This gives the protein CASSQDAGGPYEQYF.

The CDR3 here is CAQVRDRVPYEQYF. The CDR3 coding sequence is TGTGCCCAAGTTCGGGACAGGGTGCCCTACGAGCAGTACTTC. The chain combines TRBV7-6 with TRBJ2-7, with 9 positions matching TRBD1. Germline trimming cut 11 bases from V and 2 bases from J; bases unmatched to any gene: 10. Germline CDR1 is SGHVS and CDR2 is FNYEAQ. There are 14 residues in the CDR3.

The V gene is TRBV6-6, the J gene TRBJ2-3; 9 bases align to TRBD2. The CDR3 has 16 amino acids. J gave up 2 bases and V 2 bases, and 5 bases lay outside the gene matches. The V gene's germline CDR1 is MNHNY and CDR2 SVGAGI (reference sequence). This CDR3 reads CASSYGRGRATDTQYF. DNA of the CDR3: TGTGCCAGCAGTTACGGACGCGGGAGGGCCACAGATACGCAGTATTTT.

The J gene is TRBJ2-1, the V gene TRBV7-3, with TRBD2 identical over 9 bases. The CDR3 length is 16 residues. V lost 5 bases and J lost 3; bases outside the gene matches: 8. The germline gives CDR1 SGHTA, CDR2 FQGTGA. The CDR3 protein is CASSPRTSVGYNEQFF. The CDR3 nucleotides are TGTGCCAGCAGCCCTAGGACTAGCGTTGGCTACAATGAGCAGTTCTTC.

The genes are TRBV14 and TRBJ2-7; TRBD2 agrees at 12 bases. The CDR3 sequence is 17 residues long. The V segment lost 2 bases and the J segment 1 base; nucleotides outside the gene matches: 6. Germline V gene lookup returns CDR1 SGHDN and CDR2 FVKESK. DNA of the CDR3: TGTGCCAGCAGCCAACAGACTAGCGGGAGAATTTCCTACGAGCAGTACTTC. Its protein is CASSQQTSGRISYEQYF.

V gene TRBV6-6 combines with J gene TRBJ2-7, with 11 nucleotides matching TRBD2. CDR3 length: 15 amino acids. Germline values: CDR1 MNHNY, CDR2 SVGAGI (reference sequence). V lost 6 bases and J lost 4; bases outside the gene matches: 8. This CDR3 reads CASRLGLAASYEQYF. The CDR3 DNA is TGTGCCAGCAGGCTGGGACTAGCGGCGTCATACGAGCAGTACTTC.

As DNA, the CDR3 is TGTGCCAGCAGCGGAAGACTAGGTGCCGACAATGAGCAGTTCTTC. Its protein product is CASSGRLGADNEQFF. The rearrangement joins TRBV9 to TRBJ2-1; weak D call: TRBD2 (6 bases). The CDR3 covers 15 residues. V was trimmed by 3 bases and J by 5 bases, leaving 15 bases between them. CDR1 is SGDLS, CDR2 YYNGEE, per germline.

The chain uses TRBV29-1 and TRBJ1-4; 12 bases align to TRBD1. The length of the CDR3 is 15 residues. The V gene end was trimmed by 0 bases and the J gene end by 11 bases; junction bases not matched to a gene: 7. Germline CDR1 and CDR2: SQVTM and ANQGSEA. The CDR3 region has the DNA TGCAGCGTTGAAGAAGCCGGGACAGGGGGCGACAAACTGTTTTTT. The encoded protein is CSVEEAGTGGDKLFF.

The chain joins TRBV7-2 to TRBJ2-1; 11 bases line up with TRBD1. CDR3 length: 17 residues. The V gene's germline CDR1 is SGHTA and CDR2 FQGNSA. V was pared by 4 bases and J by 8 bases, with 13 bases of the junction left unmatched. In DNA form, the CDR3 reads TGTGCCAGCAGCTCTAGGTGGTTCGGACAGGGGGCGGATGAGCAGTTCTTC. Protein sequence: CASSSRWFGQGADEQFF.

The CDR3 DNA reads as TGTGCCAGCAGTTTCACAGGGACGTCCGCCTACGAGCAGTACTTC. Translated: CASSFTGTSAYEQYF. V gene TRBV6-5 combines with J gene TRBJ2-7, with TRBD1 as a possible D gene (6 bases). V lost 4 bases to trimming and J lost 2 bases, with 15 bases between them. Germline CDR1 reads MNHEY; CDR2 reads SVGAGI. This CDR3 has 15 amino acids.

The CDR3 bases are TGCGCCAGCAGCCCACGGACTAGCGGCACAGATACGCAGTATTTT. Protein: CASSPRTSGTDTQYF. This chain uses TRBV5-1 with TRBJ2-3; TRBD2 matches 9 bases. V trimming: 4 bases; J trimming: 1 base; junction bases outside the gene matches: 4. This CDR3 has 15 residues. Germline V CDR1 and CDR2: SGHRS, YFSETQ. Supplemented by reference TRBV5-1 and TRBJ2-3, the full variable domain reads KAGVTQTPRYLIKTRGQQVTLSCSPISGHRSVSWYQQTPGQGLQFLFEYFSETQRNKGNFPGRFSGRQFSNSRSEMNVSTLELGDSALYLCASSPRTSGTDTQYFGPGTRLTVL.

The rearrangement joins TRBV5-1 to TRBJ1-1; D gene ambiguous. CDR1 SGHRS and CDR2 YFSETQ come from the germline V gene. Trimming stripped 1 base from V and 2 bases from J, with 6 bases between. This CDR3 is built from 13 residues. DNA of the CDR3: TGCGCCAGCAGCTTGAAATCTAACACTGAAGCTTTCTTT. Its translation: CASSLKSNTEAFF.

The chain couples TRBV6-1 to TRBJ1-1; D perhaps matches TRBD1 (6 bases). V gave up 6 bases and J gave up 3 bases, with 14 bases separating them. The CDR3 has 14 amino acids. Germline CDR1 and CDR2: MNHNS and SASEGT. CDR3 in DNA: TGTGCCAGCAGAACAGGGCCCGGCGACACTGAAGCTTTCTTT. Amino acids: CASRTGPGDTEAFF.

The rearrangement uses TRBV5-5 and TRBJ2-7; possibly TRBD1 for D (6 bases). V was trimmed by 1 base and J by 0 bases, leaving 11 bases between them. Germline CDR1 is SGHKS and CDR2 is YYEKEE (reference sequence). This CDR3 is built from 15 residues. The CDR3 region is CASSLTGSSSYEQYF. The CDR3, as DNA: TGTGCCAGCAGCTTGACAGGGTCCAGCTCCTACGAGCAGTACTTC.

This chain uses TRBV19 with TRBJ2-7; TRBD2 matches at 7 bases. V lost 2 bases, J lost 2 bases, and 3 bases stayed unmatched. This CDR3 is built from 14 residues. Germline-derived CDR1 and CDR2 are LNHDA and SQIVND (reference sequence). The DNA of the CDR3 is TGTGCCAGTAGTATACTCGGGGGGACCTACGAGCAGTACTTC. Translating it yields CASSILGGTYEQYF.

The genes are TRBV19 and TRBJ2-7; 13 bases map to TRBD2. Germline V CDR1 and CDR2: LNHDA, SQIVND (reference sequence). The trim removed 5 bases at V and 2 bases at J, leaving 6 bases unmatched. The CDR3 length is 16 residues. The CDR3 coding sequence is TGTGCCAGTAGTTCAAGGACTAGCGGGAGAACCTACGAGCAGTACTTC. This translates into CASSSRTSGRTYEQYF.

V gene TRBV19 combines with J gene TRBJ2-5; maybe TRBD2 (5 bases). Germline V gene sequence: CDR1 LNHDA, CDR2 SQIVND (reference sequence). This CDR3 region has 13 residues. Trimming shortened V by 5 bases and J by 4 bases, and 11 bases separated the two germline ends. The CDR3 loop reads CASSPLGRETQYF. The DNA for the CDR3 is TGTGCCAGTAGTCCCCTGGGGAGAGAGACCCAGTACTTC.

The chain combines TRBV6-5 with TRBJ2-3; TRBD1 is a possible D gene (5 bases). CDR1 and CDR2 (germline): MNHEY, SVGAGI. This CDR3 is 13 amino acids long. With 6 bases removed from V and 9 bases from J, the gap between germline ends came to 16 bases. The CDR3 loop reads CASRPQGMVTQYF. The DNA of the CDR3 is TGTGCCAGCAGACCCCAGGGAATGGTAACGCAGTATTTT.

This clone was seen just once. The chain employs TRBV28 and TRBJ1-2; D may be TRBD1 (5 bases). The CDR3 spans 12 residues. CDR1 is MDHEN, CDR2 SYDVKM, per germline. The V end lost 6 bases, the J end lost 4 bases, and 9 bases lay between the germline ends. The DNA of the CDR3 is TGTGCCAGCAGATTAACAGGCTATGGCTACACCTTC. Protein sequence: CASRLTGYGYTF.

V gene TRBV5-1 combines with J gene TRBJ2-2; TRBD1 aligns across 9 bases. V lost 4 bases to trimming and J lost 6 bases; unmatched junction nucleotides: 10. The germline gives CDR1 SGHRS, CDR2 YFSETQ. CDR3 size: 16 residues. CDR3 residues: CASSEAAWTGAGELFF. The CDR3 DNA is TGCGCCAGCAGCGAGGCGGCCTGGACAGGGGCCGGGGAGCTGTTTTTT.

V is TRBV5-4 and J is TRBJ2-5; 7 nucleotides agree with TRBD2. The DNA end lines up better with TRBJ2-7; the J call may be wrong. This CDR3 has 14 residues. Germline values: CDR1 SGHNT, CDR2 YYREEE (reference sequence). CDR3 DNA sequence: TGTGCCAGCAGCCGTGGGGGGGGTGTCTACGAGCAGTACTTC. It codes for CASSRGGGVYEQYF.

This clone occurred a few times. The CDR3 here is CATSRVGQGTYNEQFF. CDR3 in DNA: TGTGCCACCAGCAGAGTCGGACAGGGCACCTACAATGAGCAGTTCTTC. This chain joins TRBV15 and TRBJ2-1, with 8 bases identical to TRBD1. The germline V gene encodes CDR1 LNHNV and CDR2 YYDKDF (reference sequence). V was pared by 1 base and J by 2 bases, with 4 bases of the junction left unmatched. The CDR3 spans 16 residues.

V and J are TRBV29-1 and TRBJ2-3, with TRBD2 identical over 14 bases. CDR3 length: 12 amino acids. CDR1 is SQVTM and CDR2 is ANQGSEA in the germline V gene. The CDR3 spells CAGLAGGDTQYF. The CDR3 bases are TGCGCAGGACTAGCGGGAGGAGATACGCAGTATTTT.

The chain is built from TRBV5-1 and TRBJ2-1; TRBD2 is a possible D gene (5 bases). The CDR3 totals 16 residues. Per germline, CDR1 SGHRS and CDR2 YFSETQ. Trimming left V 0 bases short and J 2 bases short, with 12 bases between. CDR3 amino acids: CASSLAGKSTYNEQFF. The DNA of the CDR3 is TGCGCCAGCAGCTTGGCCGGGAAATCGACCTACAATGAGCAGTTCTTC.

This chain joins TRBV28 and TRBJ1-5, with unresolved D. Germline V lookup: CDR1 MDHEN, CDR2 SYDVKM. The ends were cut back, 9 bases at V and 0 bases at J, with 6 bases in the middle. The CDR3 runs to 12 residues. The CDR3 here is CASRDSNQPQHF. The CDR3 coding sequence is TGTGCCAGTCGCGATAGCAATCAGCCCCAGCATTTT.

V is TRBV13 and J is TRBJ2-7; 9 positions agree with TRBD2. V gave up 5 bases and J gave up 7 bases; unmatched junction bases: 12. The CDR3 has 15 residues. The germline gives CDR1 PRHDT, CDR2 FYEKMQ (reference sequence). CDR3 loop: CASSRSGRGSGEQYF. The CDR3 bases are TGTGCCAGCAGCCGTAGCGGGAGAGGTTCGGGGGAGCAGTACTTC. The complete variable domain, with remaining parts taken from reference TRBV13 and TRBJ2-7, reads AAGVIQSPRHLIKEKRETATLKCYPIPRHDTVYWYQQGPGQDPQFLISFYEKMQSDKGSIPDRFSAQQFSDYHSELNMSSLELGDSALYFCASSRSGRGSGEQYFGPGTRLTVT.

The chain links TRBV2 to TRBJ1-1; D is possibly TRBD1 (5 bases). Germline assignment: CDR1 SNHLY and CDR2 FYNNEI. This CDR3 region has 14 residues. V was pared by 1 base and J by 6 bases, with 12 bases between. The chain's CDR3 is CASSEEIRGSEAFF. CDR3 nucleotides: TGTGCCAGCAGTGAAGAGATAAGGGGATCTGAAGCTTTCTTT. Together with reference TRBV2 and TRBJ1-1, the CDR3 gives the full variable domain: EPEVTQTPSHQVTQMGQEVILRCVPISNHLYFYWYRQILGQKVEFLVSFYNNEISEKSEIFDDQFSVERPDGSNFTLKIRSTKLEDSAMYFCASSEEIRGSEAFFGQGTRLTVV.